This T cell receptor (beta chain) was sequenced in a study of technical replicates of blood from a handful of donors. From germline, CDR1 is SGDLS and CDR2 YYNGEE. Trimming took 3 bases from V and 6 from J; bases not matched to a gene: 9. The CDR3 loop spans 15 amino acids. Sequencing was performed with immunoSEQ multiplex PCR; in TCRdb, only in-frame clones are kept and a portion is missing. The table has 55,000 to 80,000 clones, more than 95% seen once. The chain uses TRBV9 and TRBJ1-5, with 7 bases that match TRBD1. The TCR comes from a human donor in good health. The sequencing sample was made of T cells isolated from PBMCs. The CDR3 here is CASSATGTPGQPQHF. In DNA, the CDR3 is TGTGCCAGCAGCGCGACAGGGACCCCAGGTCAGCCCCAGCATTTT. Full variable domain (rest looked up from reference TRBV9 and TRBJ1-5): DSGVTQTPKHLITATGQRVTLRCSPRSGDLSVYWYQQSLDQGLQFLIQYYNGEERAKGNILERFSAQQFPDLHSELNLSSLELGDSALYFCASSATGTPGQPQHFGDGTRLSIL.